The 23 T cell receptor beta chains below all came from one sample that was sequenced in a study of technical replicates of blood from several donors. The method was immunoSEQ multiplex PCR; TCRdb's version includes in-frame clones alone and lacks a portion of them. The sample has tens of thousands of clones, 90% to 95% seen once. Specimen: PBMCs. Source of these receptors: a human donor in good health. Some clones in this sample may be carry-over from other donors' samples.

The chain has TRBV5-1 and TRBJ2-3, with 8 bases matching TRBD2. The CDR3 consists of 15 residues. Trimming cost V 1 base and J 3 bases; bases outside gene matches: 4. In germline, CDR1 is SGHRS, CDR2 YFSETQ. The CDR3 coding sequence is TGCGCCAGCAGCTTGAACGGGGGGGGTACAGATACGCAGTATTTT. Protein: CASSLNGGGTDTQYF. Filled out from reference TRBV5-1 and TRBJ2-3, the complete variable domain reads KAGVTQTPRYLIKTRGQQVTLSCSPISGHRSVSWYQQTPGQGLQFLFEYFSETQRNKGNFPGRFSGRQFSNSRSEMNVSTLELGDSALYLCASSLNGGGTDTQYFGPGTRLTVL.

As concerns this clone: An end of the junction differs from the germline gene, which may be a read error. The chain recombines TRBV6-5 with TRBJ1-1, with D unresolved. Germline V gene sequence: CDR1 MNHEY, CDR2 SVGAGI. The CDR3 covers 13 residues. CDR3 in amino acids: CSSSVFSNTEAFF. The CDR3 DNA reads TGCTCCAGCAGTGTATTTTCGAACACTGAAGCTTTCTTT.

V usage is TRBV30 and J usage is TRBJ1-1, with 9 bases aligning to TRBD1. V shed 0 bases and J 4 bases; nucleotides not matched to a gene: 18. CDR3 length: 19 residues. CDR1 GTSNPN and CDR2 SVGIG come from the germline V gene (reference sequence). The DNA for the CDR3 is TGTGCCTGGAGTGTCCTAACCCGGAAGGACAGGGGTAAAGTCACTGAAGCTTTCTTT. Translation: CAWSVLTRKDRGKVTEAFF.

The CDR3 DNA follows: TGTGCCAGCAGCTTAGGTATGAACACTGAAGCTTTCTTT. This encodes CASSLGMNTEAFF. The chain has TRBV7-9 and TRBJ1-1; no clear D. The CDR3 length is 13 residues. The germline V gene encodes CDR1 SEHNR and CDR2 FQNEAQ (reference sequence). V was trimmed by 1 base and J by 0 bases, leaving 3 bases between them.

The CDR3 sequence: CASSDYFSDRDGETQYF. CDR3 bases: TGCGCCAGCAGTGATTACTTTTCGGACAGGGATGGAGAGACCCAGTACTTC. V usage is TRBV10-1 and J usage is TRBJ2-5; 8 positions match TRBD1. Germline V gene lookup returns CDR1 WNHNN and CDR2 SYGVQD (reference sequence). This CDR3 contains 17 residues. V lost 3 bases to trimming and J lost 4 bases; unmatched junction nucleotides: 13.

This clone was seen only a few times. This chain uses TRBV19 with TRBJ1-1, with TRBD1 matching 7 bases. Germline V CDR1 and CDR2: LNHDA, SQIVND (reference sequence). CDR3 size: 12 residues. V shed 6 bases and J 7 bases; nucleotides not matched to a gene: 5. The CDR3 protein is CASSGDRIEAFF. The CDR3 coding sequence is TGTGCCAGTAGCGGGGACAGAATTGAAGCTTTCTTT.

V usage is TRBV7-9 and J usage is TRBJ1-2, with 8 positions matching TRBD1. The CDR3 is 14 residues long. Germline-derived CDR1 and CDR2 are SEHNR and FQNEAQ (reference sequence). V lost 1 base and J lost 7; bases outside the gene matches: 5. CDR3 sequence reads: CASSLGQGAPGYTF. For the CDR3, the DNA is TGTGCCAGCAGCTTAGGCCAGGGGGCGCCTGGCTACACCTTC.

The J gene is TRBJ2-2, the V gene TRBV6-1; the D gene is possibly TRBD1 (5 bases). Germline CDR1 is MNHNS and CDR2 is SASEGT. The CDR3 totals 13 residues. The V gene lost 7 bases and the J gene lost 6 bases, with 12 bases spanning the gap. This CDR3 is CASNSGMAGELFF. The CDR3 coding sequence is TGTGCCAGCAACTCAGGGATGGCCGGGGAGCTGTTTTTT.

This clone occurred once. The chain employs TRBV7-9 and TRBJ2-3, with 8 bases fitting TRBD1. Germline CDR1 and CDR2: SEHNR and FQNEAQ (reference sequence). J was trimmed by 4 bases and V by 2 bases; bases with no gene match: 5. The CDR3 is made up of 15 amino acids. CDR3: CASSLRQGAADTQYF. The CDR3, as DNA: TGTGCCAGCAGCTTACGGCAGGGGGCCGCAGATACGCAGTATTTT.

CDR3 sequence: CASSSRAGNTDTQYF. The DNA for the CDR3 is TGTGCCAGCAGCTCGCGTGCGGGTAACACAGATACGCAGTATTTT. The rearrangement uses TRBV7-8 and TRBJ2-3; TRBD2 is a possible D gene (5 bases). V lost 4 bases, J lost 2 bases, and 13 bases lay in between. CDR3 size: 15 residues. Per germline, CDR1 SGHVS and CDR2 FQNEAQ.

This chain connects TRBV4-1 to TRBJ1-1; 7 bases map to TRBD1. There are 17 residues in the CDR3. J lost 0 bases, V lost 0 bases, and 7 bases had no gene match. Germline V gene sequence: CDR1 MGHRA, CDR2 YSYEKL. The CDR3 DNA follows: TGCGCCAGCAGCCAAGATCCGGGACAGACCATGAACACTGAAGCTTTCTTT. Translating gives CASSQDPGQTMNTEAFF.

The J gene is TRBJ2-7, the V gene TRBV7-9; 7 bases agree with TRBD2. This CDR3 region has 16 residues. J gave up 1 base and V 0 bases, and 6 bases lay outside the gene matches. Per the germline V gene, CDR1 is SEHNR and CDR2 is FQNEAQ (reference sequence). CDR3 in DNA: TGTGCCAGCAGCTTAGCCCGGGAGGTGGGTTCCTACGAGCAGTACTTC. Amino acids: CASSLAREVGSYEQYF.

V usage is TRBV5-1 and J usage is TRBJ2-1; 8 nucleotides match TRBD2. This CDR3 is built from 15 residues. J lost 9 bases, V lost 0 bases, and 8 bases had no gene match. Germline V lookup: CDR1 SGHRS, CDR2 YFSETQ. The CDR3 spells CASSLGPLAGGEQFF. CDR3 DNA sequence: TGCGCCAGCAGCTTGGGCCCCTTGGCGGGAGGTGAGCAGTTCTTC.

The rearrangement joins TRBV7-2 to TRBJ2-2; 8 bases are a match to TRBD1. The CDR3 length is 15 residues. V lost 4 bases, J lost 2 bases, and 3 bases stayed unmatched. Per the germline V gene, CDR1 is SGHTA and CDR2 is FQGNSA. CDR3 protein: CASSSGQVNTGELFF. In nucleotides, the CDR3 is TGTGCCAGCAGCTCGGGACAGGTTAACACCGGGGAGCTGTTTTTT. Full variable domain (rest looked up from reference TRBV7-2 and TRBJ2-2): GAGVSQSPSNKVTEKGKDVELRCDPISGHTALYWYRQSLGQGLEFLIYFQGNSAPDKSGLPSDRFSAERTGGSVSTLTIQRTQQEDSAVYLCASSSGQVNTGELFFGEGSRLTVL.

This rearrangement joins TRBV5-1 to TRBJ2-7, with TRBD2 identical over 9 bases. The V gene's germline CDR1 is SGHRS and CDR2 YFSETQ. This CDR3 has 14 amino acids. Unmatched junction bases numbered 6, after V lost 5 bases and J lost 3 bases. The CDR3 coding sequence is TGCGCCAGCAGTTTGACTAGCGGAAACTACGAGCAGTACTTC. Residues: CASSLTSGNYEQYF.

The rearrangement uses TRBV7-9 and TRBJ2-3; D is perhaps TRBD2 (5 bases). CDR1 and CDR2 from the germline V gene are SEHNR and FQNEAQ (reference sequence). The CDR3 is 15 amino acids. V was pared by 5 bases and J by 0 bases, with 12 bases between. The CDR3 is CASSPATGSTDTQYF. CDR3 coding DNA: TGTGCCAGCAGCCCTGCTACGGGGAGCACAGATACGCAGTATTTT.

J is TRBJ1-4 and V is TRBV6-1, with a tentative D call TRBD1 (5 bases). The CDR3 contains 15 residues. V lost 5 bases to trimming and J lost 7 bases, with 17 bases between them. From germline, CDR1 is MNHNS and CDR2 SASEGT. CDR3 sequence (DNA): TGTGCCAGCAGTCAGTCGGGGGTAGGGACTGAAAAACTGTTTTTT. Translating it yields CASSQSGVGTEKLFF.

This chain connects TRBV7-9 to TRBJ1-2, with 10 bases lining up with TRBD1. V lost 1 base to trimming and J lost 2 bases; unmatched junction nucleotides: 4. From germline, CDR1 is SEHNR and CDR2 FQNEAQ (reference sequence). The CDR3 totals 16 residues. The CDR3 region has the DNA TGTGCCAGCAGCTTAGGACAGGGGGCTTTCAACTATGGCTACACCTTC. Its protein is CASSLGQGAFNYGYTF.

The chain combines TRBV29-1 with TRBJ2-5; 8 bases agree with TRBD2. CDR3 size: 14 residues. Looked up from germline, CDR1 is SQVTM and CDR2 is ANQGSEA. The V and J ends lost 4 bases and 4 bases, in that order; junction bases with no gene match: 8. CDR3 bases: TGCAGCGTTGCGTCCGGGGGGGGCATAGAGACCCAGTACTTC. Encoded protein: CSVASGGGIETQYF. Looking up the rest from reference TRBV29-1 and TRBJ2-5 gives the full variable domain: SAVISQKPSRDICQRGTSLTIQCQVDSQVTMMFWYRQQPGQSLTLIATANQGSEATYESGFVIDKFPISRPNLTFSTLTVSNMSPEDSSIYLCSVASGGGIETQYFGPGTRLLVL.

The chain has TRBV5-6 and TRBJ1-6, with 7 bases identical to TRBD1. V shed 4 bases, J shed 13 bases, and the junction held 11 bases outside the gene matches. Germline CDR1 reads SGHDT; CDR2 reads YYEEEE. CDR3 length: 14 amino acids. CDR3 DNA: TGTGCCAGCAGCACCCAGACAGGGCTCTTCCCCCTCCACTTT. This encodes CASSTQTGLFPLHF.

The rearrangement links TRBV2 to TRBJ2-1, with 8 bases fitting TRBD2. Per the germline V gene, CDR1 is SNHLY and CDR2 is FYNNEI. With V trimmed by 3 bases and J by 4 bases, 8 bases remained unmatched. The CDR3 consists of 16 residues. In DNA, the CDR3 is TGTGCCAGCAGTGAGACCTTAGTAGCGGGGTACAATGAGCAGTTCTTC. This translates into CASSETLVAGYNEQFF.

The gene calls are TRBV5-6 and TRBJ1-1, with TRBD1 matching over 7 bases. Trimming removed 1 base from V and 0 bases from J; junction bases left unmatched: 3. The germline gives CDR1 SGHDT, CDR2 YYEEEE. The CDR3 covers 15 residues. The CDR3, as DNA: TGTGCCAGCAGCTTGAGGGACAGCATGAACACTGAAGCTTTCTTT. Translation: CASSLRDSMNTEAFF.

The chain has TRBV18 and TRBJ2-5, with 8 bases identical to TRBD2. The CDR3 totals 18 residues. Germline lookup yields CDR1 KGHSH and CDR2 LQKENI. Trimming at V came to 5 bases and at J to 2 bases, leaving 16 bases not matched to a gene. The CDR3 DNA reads TGTGCCAGCTCAATAACGACTATAGCGGGGCCGATGCAAGAGACCCAGTACTTC. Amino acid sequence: CASSITTIAGPMQETQYF.